These 30 T cell receptor beta chains share one sample of origin, sequenced in a study of OX40 agonist ivuxolimab in advanced cancers. Method: immunoSEQ multiplex PCR; TCRdb's copy keeps in-frame clones and lacks some. Here the sample spans under 80,000 clones, roughly 84% being singletons. Sequencing was performed on CD4+ or CD8+ T cells sorted from blood, taken in a trial of the OX40 agonist ivuxolimab. These receptor sequences come from an adult with an advanced solid tumor such as melanoma, head and neck, liver or kidney cancer.

The V call is TRBV4-3, the J call TRBJ1-4; D gene unclear. The CDR3 extends over 13 amino acids. V was cut by 7 bases and J by 6 bases, with 12 bases left in between. The germline CDR1 and CDR2 sequences are LGHNA and YSLEER. CDR3 DNA sequence: TGCGCCAGCACGGGGTTGGTGGATGAAAAACTGTTTTTT. Amino acids: CASTGLVDEKLFF.

The V call is TRBV27, the J call TRBJ2-7; TRBD2 agrees at 13 bases. The CDR3 contains 16 residues. Germline V gives CDR1 MNHEY, CDR2 SMNVEV (reference sequence). The V segment lost 6 bases and the J segment 2 bases; nucleotides outside the gene matches: 7. The CDR3, as DNA: TGTGCCAGCAGCAAATATACTAGCGGGAGGGCCTACGAGCAGTACTTC. The encoded protein is CASSKYTSGRAYEQYF.

The rearrangement links TRBV5-1 to TRBJ2-3; maybe TRBD1 (5 bases). The ends were cut back, 5 bases at V and 6 bases at J, with 13 bases in the middle. The germline CDR1 and CDR2 sequences are SGHRS and YFSETQ. This CDR3 has 13 residues. CDR3 amino acids: CASRRQGGDTQYF. CDR3 bases: TGCGCCAGCAGGAGGCAGGGCGGTGATACGCAGTATTTT.

The chain's CDR3 is CASLRSFTSGSSYEQYF. CDR3 sequence (DNA): TGTGCCAGCCTCCGATCATTTACTAGCGGAAGCTCCTACGAGCAGTACTTC. The chain uses TRBV2 and TRBJ2-5, with TRBD2 identical over 8 bases. The better agreement between TRBJ2-7 and the DNA end casts doubt on the J call. This CDR3 contains 17 residues. From germline, CDR1 is SNHLY and CDR2 FYNNEI.

J is TRBJ2-3 and V is TRBV11-2; TRBD1 aligns across 7 bases. Germline CDR1 reads SGHAT; CDR2 reads FQNNGV. The CDR3 runs to 15 residues. V lost 5 bases and J lost 2; bases outside the gene matches: 7. This CDR3 is CASSVRGRVTDTQYF. The CDR3 bases are TGTGCCAGCAGCGTGAGGGGGCGTGTCACAGATACGCAGTATTTT.

The chain couples TRBV5-8 to TRBJ2-1, with D unresolved. Germline V gene lookup returns CDR1 SGHTS and CDR2 YDEGEE. This CDR3 comprises 8 residues. Trimming removed 2 bases from V and 13 bases from J, with 1 base in between. The CDR3 nucleotides read TGTGCCAGCAGCTTTCAGTTCTTC. Protein sequence: CASSFQFF.

This chain connects TRBV2 to TRBJ2-5; possible D gene TRBD2, 6 bases. Germline V CDR1 and CDR2: SNHLY, FYNNEI. The CDR3 is made up of 15 amino acids. The V and J ends lost 3 bases and 7 bases respectively, with 18 bases between them. CDR3 sequence reads: CASSDGDERRGTQYF. DNA for the CDR3: TGTGCCAGCAGTGATGGGGACGAGCGGAGGGGGACCCAGTACTTC.

This chain connects TRBV5-1 to TRBJ1-2; 11 positions agree with TRBD1. This CDR3 has 17 residues. The trim removed 0 bases at V and 6 bases at J, leaving 10 bases unmatched. The germline CDR1 and CDR2 sequences are SGHRS and YFSETQ. The CDR3 region has the DNA TGCGCCAGCAGCTTGGGAGGGAGCCCGGGACAGGGGGATGGCTACACCTTC. Translated: CASSLGGSPGQGDGYTF.

This clone was counted a single time. This CDR3 is CASPPRNSGSGDTQYF. CDR3 nucleotides: TGTGCCAGCCCACCCCGGAATAGCGGGAGTGGGGATACGCAGTATTTT. The chain combines TRBV28 with TRBJ2-3, with 9 nucleotides matching TRBD2. V lost 8 bases and J lost 6; bases outside the gene matches: 15. CDR3 length equals 16 residues. Germline V gene data show CDR1 as MDHEN and CDR2 as SYDVKM.

This chain uses TRBV6-1 with TRBJ2-5, with 9 bases aligning to TRBD1. Germline trimming cut 3 bases from V and 10 bases from J; bases unmatched to any gene: 6. The CDR3 is 13 residues long. CDR1 is MNHNS, CDR2 SASEGT, per germline. The CDR3 is CASSETGGVGQYF. In DNA form, the CDR3 reads TGTGCCAGCAGTGAGACAGGGGGAGTCGGCCAGTACTTC.

The chain carries TRBV19 and TRBJ2-3; D unresolved. The CDR3 is 12 residues long. The germline V gene encodes CDR1 LNHDA and CDR2 SQIVND (reference sequence). V lost 5 bases and J lost 11, with 14 bases in between. The chain's CDR3 is CASSVPLNQQYF. The DNA for the CDR3 is TGTGCCAGTAGTGTTCCCTTAAACCAGCAGTATTTT.

The chain employs TRBV19 and TRBJ1-5, with D unresolved. Germline V CDR1 and CDR2: LNHDA, SQIVND (reference sequence). The ends were cut back, 7 bases at V and 0 bases at J, with 10 bases in the middle. There are 14 residues in the CDR3. CDR3 in DNA: TGTGCCAGTACGGCCTTGAATAGCAATCAGCCCCAGCATTTT. This encodes CASTALNSNQPQHF.

The genes are TRBV9 and TRBJ2-3, with D hard to call. Per the germline V gene, CDR1 is SGDLS and CDR2 is YYNGEE. Deletions cut 4 bases from V and 7 bases from J, with 7 bases between. The length of the CDR3 is 11 residues. CDR3 in amino acids: CASSQDNTQYF. The CDR3 DNA follows: TGTGCCAGCAGCCAGGATAATACGCAGTATTTT.

V gene TRBV7-9 combines with J gene TRBJ2-7; 7 bases are shared with TRBD2. V shed 3 bases, J shed 0 bases, and the junction held 5 bases outside the gene matches. This CDR3 is 15 amino acids long. The germline V gene encodes CDR1 SEHNR and CDR2 FQNEAQ (reference sequence). The DNA of the CDR3 is TGTGCCAGCAGCTTTAGCGGGTCGAGCTCCTACGAGCAGTACTTC. Amino acid sequence: CASSFSGSSSYEQYF.

This CDR3 reads CASTGGNQETQYF. The CDR3 nucleotides are TGCGCCAGCACCGGGGGAAATCAAGAGACCCAGTACTTC. This chain links TRBV5-1 with TRBJ2-5, with D possibly being TRBD2 (6 bases). Germline V gene sequence: CDR1 SGHRS, CDR2 YFSETQ. Trimming shortened V by 6 bases and J by 2 bases, and 11 bases separated the two germline ends. This CDR3 region has 13 residues.

The J gene is TRBJ2-3, the V gene TRBV5-1, with TRBD2 matching 9 bases. Germline CDR1 is SGHRS and CDR2 is YFSETQ. CDR3 length equals 15 residues. V shed 6 bases and J 2 bases; nucleotides not matched to a gene: 7. CDR3 region: CASTSTSGYTDTQYF. CDR3 nucleotides: TGCGCCAGCACTTCGACTAGCGGCTACACAGATACGCAGTATTTT.

The CDR3 DNA sequence: TGTGCCAGCAGACGACAGCCTAATAGCAATCAGCCCCAGCATTTT. Translating gives CASRRQPNSNQPQHF. The rearrangement uses TRBV27 and TRBJ1-5; maybe TRBD1 (5 bases). CDR3 length: 15 amino acids. V lost 6 bases and J lost 0, with 12 bases in between. From germline, CDR1 is MNHEY and CDR2 SMNVEV (reference sequence).

V and J are TRBV9 and TRBJ2-2; 11 bases match TRBD2. Trimming cost V 3 bases and J 1 base; bases outside gene matches: 8. This CDR3 comprises 18 residues. CDR1 and CDR2 (germline): SGDLS, YYNGEE. The CDR3 sequence: CASSARVGTSGNTGELFF. The CDR3 nucleotides are TGTGCCAGCAGCGCCAGGGTGGGGACTAGCGGGAACACCGGGGAGCTGTTTTTT.

The chain links TRBV27 to TRBJ1-1; 12 positions agree with TRBD1. This CDR3 is built from 20 residues. V dropped 6 bases and J dropped 0; count of bases not matched to a gene: 17. The germline V gene encodes CDR1 MNHEY and CDR2 SMNVEV (reference sequence). The CDR3 loop reads CASSIHYPGQGAGVNTEAFF. CDR3 sequence (DNA): TGTGCCAGCAGCATCCATTACCCGGGACAGGGGGCCGGGGTGAACACTGAAGCTTTCTTT.

The chain recombines TRBV11-2 with TRBJ2-3; no clear D. V was cut by 2 bases and J by 3 bases, with 6 bases left in between. The CDR3 loop spans 13 amino acids. Per the germline V gene, CDR1 is SGHAT and CDR2 is FQNNGV. CDR3 nucleotide sequence: TGTGCCAGCAGCTTATTGCGAACAGATACGCAGTATTTT. This codes for CASSLLRTDTQYF.

V is TRBV6-5 and J is TRBJ2-6; D uncertain. The CDR3 extends over 16 amino acids. Germline CDR1 is MNHEY and CDR2 is SVGAGI. V lost 0 bases, J lost 0 bases, and 6 bases lay in between. The CDR3 loop reads CASSYSSASGANVLTF. Here the CDR3 DNA reads TGTGCCAGCAGTTACTCGAGCGCCTCTGGGGCCAACGTCCTGACTTTC.

This chain connects TRBV25-1 to TRBJ2-2; 8 bases match TRBD1. Trimming at V came to 3 bases and at J to 1 base, leaving 4 bases not matched to a gene. Germline CDR1 and CDR2: MGHDK and SYGVNS. The CDR3 totals 16 residues. DNA of the CDR3: TGTGCCAGCAGTGACCCCGGACAGGGGAACACCGGGGAGCTGTTTTTT. This gives the protein CASSDPGQGNTGELFF. The full variable domain, in which reference TRBV25-1 and TRBJ2-2 provide the parts outside the CDR3, is EADIYQTPRYLVIGTGKKITLECSQTMGHDKMYWYQQDPGMELHLIHYSYGVNSTEKGDLSSESTVSRIRTEHFPLTLESARPSHTSQYLCASSDPGQGNTGELFFGEGSRLTVL.

V is TRBV7-8 and J is TRBJ1-4; unclear D gene. V was pared by 5 bases and J by 0 bases, with 13 bases between. There are 16 residues in the CDR3. Germline-derived CDR1 and CDR2 are SGHVS and FQNEAQ. Written as DNA, the CDR3 is TGTGCCAGCAGCCGTGCGGGAGGATCAACTAATGAAAAACTGTTTTTT. It codes for CASSRAGGSTNEKLFF.

The chain combines TRBV5-8 with TRBJ2-1; D may be TRBD1 or TRBD2 (5 bases each). CDR1 is SGHTS and CDR2 is YDEGEE in the germline V gene. The length of the CDR3 is 14 residues. Trimming stripped 0 bases from V and 9 bases from J, with 13 bases between. The CDR3 DNA follows: TGTGCCAGCAGCTTGGGGGACGTGCGGCGTGAGCAGTTCTTC. Encoded protein: CASSLGDVRREQFF.

This chain joins TRBV5-1 and TRBJ1-2, with 9 bases identical to TRBD1. CDR1 SGHRS and CDR2 YFSETQ come from the germline V gene. The CDR3 covers 14 residues. The V and J ends lost 4 bases and 3 bases, in that order; junction bases with no gene match: 4. CDR3 sequence (DNA): TGCGCCAGCAGCAGGACAGGGGCTGACTATGGCTACACCTTC. Its translation is CASSRTGADYGYTF.

This chain connects TRBV19 to TRBJ1-4; the match to TRBD1 covers 7 bases. Germline CDR1 LNHDA, CDR2 SQIVND (reference sequence). The CDR3 totals 14 residues. Losses at the gene ends were 4 bases for V and 11 bases for J; bases not matched to a gene: 10. The CDR3 nucleotides are TGTGCCAGTAGTAAAGAAACAGGGGCTTGGAAACTGTTTTTT. Its translation: CASSKETGAWKLFF.

The chain employs TRBV6-1 and TRBJ1-5, with a possible D match to TRBD1 (5 bases). V lost 0 bases and J lost 1, with 10 bases in between. CDR1 MNHNS and CDR2 SASEGT come from the germline V gene. The CDR3 runs to 16 residues. CDR3 region: CASSEAGGFSNQPQHF. The CDR3 DNA is TGTGCCAGCAGTGAAGCTGGGGGGTTCAGCAATCAGCCCCAGCATTTT.

The rearrangement joins TRBV7-3 to TRBJ1-6; D is perhaps TRBD1 (5 bases). The length of the CDR3 is 14 residues. Germline CDR1 reads SGHTA; CDR2 reads FQGTGA. The ends were cut back, 1 base at V and 6 bases at J, with 7 bases in the middle. The CDR3 nucleotides read TGTGCCAGCAGCTTAATCGGGGGTAATTCACCCCTCCACTTT. This translates into CASSLIGGNSPLHF.

The chain combines TRBV28 with TRBJ1-2; 7 bases are a match to TRBD1. The CDR3 length is 17 residues. The V and J ends lost 4 bases and 3 bases, in that order; junction bases with no gene match: 14. In germline, CDR1 is MDHEN, CDR2 SYDVKM. The CDR3 reads CASSSTTGRLRYYGYTF. As DNA, the CDR3 is TGTGCCAGCAGTTCCACGACAGGGAGGCTCCGATACTATGGCTACACCTTC.

The genes are TRBV29-1 and TRBJ2-6, with D maybe TRBD1 (5 bases). CDR3 size: 18 residues. CDR1 is SQVTM and CDR2 is ANQGSEA in the germline V gene. Trimming pared 2 bases from V and 0 bases from J, leaving 17 bases between. The CDR3 sequence: CSVEWLVRTTSGANVLTF. In DNA form, the CDR3 reads TGCAGCGTTGAATGGCTGGTCAGGACAACCTCTGGGGCCAACGTCCTGACTTTC.